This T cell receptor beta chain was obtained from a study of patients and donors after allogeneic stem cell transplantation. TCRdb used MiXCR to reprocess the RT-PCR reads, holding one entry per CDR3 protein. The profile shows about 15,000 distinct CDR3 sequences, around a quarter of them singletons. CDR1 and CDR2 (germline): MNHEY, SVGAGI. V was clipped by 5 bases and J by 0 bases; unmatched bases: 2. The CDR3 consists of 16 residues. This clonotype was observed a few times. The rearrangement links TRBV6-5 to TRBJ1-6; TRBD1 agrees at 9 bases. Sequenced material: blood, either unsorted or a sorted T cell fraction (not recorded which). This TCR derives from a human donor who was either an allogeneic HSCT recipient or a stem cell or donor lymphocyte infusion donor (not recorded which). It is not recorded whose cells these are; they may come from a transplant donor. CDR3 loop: CASSRQGGSYNSPLHF. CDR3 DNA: TGTGCCAGCAGTAGACAGGGGGGCTCCTATAATTCACCCCTCCACTTT.